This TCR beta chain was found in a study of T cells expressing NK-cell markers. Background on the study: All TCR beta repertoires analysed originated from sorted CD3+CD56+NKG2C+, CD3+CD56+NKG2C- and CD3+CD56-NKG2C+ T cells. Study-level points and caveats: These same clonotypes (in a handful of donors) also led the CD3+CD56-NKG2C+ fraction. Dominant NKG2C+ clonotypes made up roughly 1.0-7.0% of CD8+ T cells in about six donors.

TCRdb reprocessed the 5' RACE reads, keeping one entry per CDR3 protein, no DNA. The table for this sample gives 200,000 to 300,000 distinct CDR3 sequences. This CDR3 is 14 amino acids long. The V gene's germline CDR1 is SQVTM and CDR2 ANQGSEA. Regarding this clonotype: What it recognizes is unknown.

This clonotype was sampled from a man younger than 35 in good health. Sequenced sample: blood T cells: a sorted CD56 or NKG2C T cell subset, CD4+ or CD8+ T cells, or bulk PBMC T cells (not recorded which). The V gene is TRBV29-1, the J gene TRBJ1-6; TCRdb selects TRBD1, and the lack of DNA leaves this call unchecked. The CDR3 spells CSVRTGVIGSPLHF.